Sequencing of this T cell receptor beta chain was carried out in a study of shared clonotypes between healthy human individuals. Study context: The study drew on a couple of women and a few men aged 18 to 49 as donors. Per-donor plates numbered three CD4 naive, three CD4 memory, two CD8 naive and one CD8 memory. Notes on the study in general: It was the non-shared clonotypes that had lower generation probabilities than clonotypes shared by all four donors.

Germline CDR1 and CDR2: SGHTA and FQGNSA. V was pared by 5 bases and J by 0 bases, with 14 bases between. This CDR3 comprises 16 residues. CD45RO-negative, CCR7-selected cells formed the naive CD8 fraction, which excluded terminally differentiated effector memory CD45RA+ cells. In the original workflow: Junction-only sequences without quality scores came from ImmunoSEQ, so filtering differed. Sequenced by immunoSEQ multiplex PCR; TCRdb stores in-frame clones only, minus some. V and J calls and clone size come straight from that table; D and trimming were deduced from the DNA. This sample yields about 1,800,000 clones, of which roughly 95% are seen a single time; approximately 1% belongs to the top ten. In the case of this clone: Its antigen is not identified.

The chain combines TRBV7-2 with TRBJ1-3, with D unresolved. The sequenced material came from naive CD8+ T cells sorted from blood. The TCR comes from a man younger than 30 in good health. The CDR3 DNA reads TGTGCCAGCAGCACCAGTGAGGGTGGCTCTGGAAACACCATATATTTT. The encoded protein is CASSTSEGGSGNTIYF. The variable domain in full, with the rest retrieved from reference TRBV7-2 and TRBJ1-3, is GAGVSQSPSNKVTEKGKDVELRCDPISGHTALYWYRQSLGQGLEFLIYFQGNSAPDKSGLPSDRFSAERTGGSVSTLTIQRTQQEDSAVYLCASSTSEGGSGNTIYFGEGSWLTVV.